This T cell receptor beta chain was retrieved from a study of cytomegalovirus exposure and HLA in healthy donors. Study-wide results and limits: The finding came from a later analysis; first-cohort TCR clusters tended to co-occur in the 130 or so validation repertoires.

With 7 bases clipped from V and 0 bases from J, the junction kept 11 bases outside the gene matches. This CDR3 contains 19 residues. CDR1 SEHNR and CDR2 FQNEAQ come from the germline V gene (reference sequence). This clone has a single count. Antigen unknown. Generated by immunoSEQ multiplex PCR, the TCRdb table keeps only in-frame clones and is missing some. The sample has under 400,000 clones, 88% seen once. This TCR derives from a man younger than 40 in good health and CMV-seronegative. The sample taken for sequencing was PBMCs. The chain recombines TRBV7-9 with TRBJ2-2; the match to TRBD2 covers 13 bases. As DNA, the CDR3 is TGTGCCAGCATCGATCGGACTAGCGGGGGAGACACGAACACCGGGGAGCTGTTTTTT. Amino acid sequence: CASIDRTSGGDTNTGELFF.